A single sample is the source of the 21 T cell receptor beta chains below, sequenced in a study of blood T cell repertoires in COVID-19. Using immunoSEQ multiplex PCR, the repertoire was profiled, and TCRdb retains in-frame clones only, with some absent. The data contain 100,000 to 150,000 clones, about nine tenths of them singletons. Material: peripheral blood. The source is a man between 50 and 59 years old with acute or convalescent COVID-19.

The genes are TRBV6-5 and TRBJ2-5; 7 positions agree with TRBD2. After removal of 2 bases from V and 5 bases from J, the junction contained 8 bases not matched to a gene. Germline CDR1 MNHEY, CDR2 SVGAGI. The CDR3 is 15 residues long. The CDR3 reads CASSYDSGGGETQYF. The CDR3 nucleotides are TGTGCCAGCAGTTACGACTCGGGGGGAGGTGAGACCCAGTACTTC.

This clone was picked up a small number of times. The chain uses TRBV5-1 and TRBJ1-1, with 9 nucleotides matching TRBD1. The germline CDR1 and CDR2 sequences are SGHRS and YFSETQ. This CDR3 contains 13 residues. V lost 6 bases to trimming and J lost 5 bases; unmatched junction nucleotides: 5. CDR3 amino acids: CASMRQGGTEAFF. DNA of the CDR3: TGCGCCAGCATGAGACAGGGGGGTACTGAAGCTTTCTTT.

This chain connects TRBV2 to TRBJ1-5, with D possibly being TRBD1 (5 bases). The CDR3 is made up of 14 amino acids. Germline-derived CDR1 and CDR2 are SNHLY and FYNNEI. V gave up 5 bases and J gave up 4 bases, with 12 bases separating them. CDR3 DNA: TGTGCCAGCAGTAATGACAGTCCTAATCAGCCCCAGCATTTT. Residues: CASSNDSPNQPQHF.

The rearrangement links TRBV29-1 to TRBJ1-2; tentatively, D is TRBD1 (6 bases). Trimming removed 4 bases from V and 7 bases from J, with 16 bases in between. The CDR3 covers 13 residues. The germline V gene encodes CDR1 SQVTM and CDR2 ANQGSEA. The CDR3 sequence: CSVAVNREGGYTF. The CDR3 DNA follows: TGCAGCGTTGCGGTGAACAGGGAGGGTGGCTACACCTTC.

This chain links TRBV11-3 with TRBJ2-3; TRBD2 aligns across 8 bases. The length of the CDR3 is 15 residues. CDR1 and CDR2 (germline): SGHNT, YENEEA. Trimming at V came to 1 base and at J to 4 bases, leaving 4 bases not matched to a gene. Here the CDR3 reads CASSLAGGPPDTQYF. CDR3 DNA: TGTGCCAGCAGCTTAGCGGGGGGGCCCCCAGATACGCAGTATTTT. Full variable domain (remainder filled in from reference TRBV11-3 and TRBJ2-3): EAGVVQSPRYKIIEKKQPVAFWCNPISGHNTLYWYLQNLGQGPELLIRYENEEAVDDSQLPKDRFSAERLKGVDSTLKIQPAELGDSAVYLCASSLAGGPPDTQYFGPGTRLTVL.

The V and J genes are TRBV27 and TRBJ1-1; D is unresolved. This CDR3 has 14 amino acids. Per germline, CDR1 MNHEY and CDR2 SMNVEV (reference sequence). Trimming removed 0 bases at V and 5 bases at J, with 10 bases between. The CDR3 reads CASSLSSGVTEAFF. The CDR3 coding sequence is TGTGCCAGCAGTTTATCATCCGGGGTTACTGAAGCTTTCTTT.

CDR3 loop: CASSPKGEGDTEAFF. Written as DNA, the CDR3 is TGTGCCAGCTCACCGAAAGGGGAAGGGGACACTGAAGCTTTCTTT. The chain is built from TRBV18 and TRBJ1-1; TRBD1 is a possible D gene (5 bases). This CDR3 is 15 amino acids long. In germline, CDR1 is KGHSH, CDR2 LQKENI. V was shortened by 3 bases and J by 3 bases, with 14 bases between the two germline ends.

The rearrangement links TRBV2 to TRBJ2-2; maybe TRBD1 (6 bases). Germline loops: CDR1 SNHLY, CDR2 FYNNEI. Trimming removed 7 bases from V and 3 bases from J, with 12 bases in between. This CDR3 region has 14 residues. The CDR3 sequence is CASTRDTHTGELFF. The CDR3 region has the DNA TGTGCCAGCACCCGGGACACCCACACCGGGGAGCTGTTTTTT.

This clone was seen once. V usage is TRBV5-4 and J usage is TRBJ1-2; 9 bases are a match to TRBD1. The junction had 6 bases not matched to a gene; V was cut back by 0 bases and J by 6 bases. Germline CDR1 SGHNT, CDR2 YYREEE (reference sequence). The CDR3 runs 15 residues. The CDR3 DNA reads TGTGCCAGCAGCTTGGGGGGACAGGGCATCGATGGCTACACCTTC. Protein product: CASSLGGQGIDGYTF.

This chain links TRBV19 with TRBJ1-6; D remains ambiguous. Germline V gene data show CDR1 as LNHDA and CDR2 as SQIVND (reference sequence). The CDR3 consists of 13 residues. V was shortened by 5 bases and J by 1 base, with 3 bases between the two germline ends. CDR3 protein: CASSSSYNSPLHF. The CDR3 region has the DNA TGTGCCAGTAGTTCTTCCTATAATTCACCCCTCCACTTT. The variable domain in full, completed from reference TRBV19 and TRBJ1-6, reads DGGITQSPKYLFRKEGQNVTLSCEQNLNHDAMYWYRQDPGQGLRLIYYSQIVNDFQKGDIAEGYSVSREKKESFPLTVTSAQKNPTAFYLCASSSSYNSPLHFGNGTRLTVT.

The CDR3 reads CSARSADTQYF. DNA for the CDR3: TGCAGTGCTAGAAGCGCAGATACGCAGTATTTT. V is TRBV20-1 and J is TRBJ2-3; D is unresolved. This CDR3 comprises 11 residues. Germline loops: CDR1 DFQATT, CDR2 SNEGSKA (reference sequence). Trimming removed 2 bases at V and 4 bases at J, with 4 bases between.

This clone was picked up a small number of times. This chain uses TRBV5-1 with TRBJ2-7; 8 bases align to TRBD1. Germline assignment: CDR1 SGHRS and CDR2 YFSETQ. CDR3 length equals 14 residues. V shed 4 bases, J shed 4 bases, and the junction held 7 bases outside the gene matches. CDR3 in DNA: TGCGCCAGCAGCCCGCGGACAGGGCGATACGAGCAGTACTTC. This translates into CASSPRTGRYEQYF.

The chain links TRBV30 to TRBJ2-3; a weak D match, TRBD2 (6 bases). Germline V CDR1 and CDR2: GTSNPN, SVGIG (reference sequence). This CDR3 spans 14 amino acids. V dropped 0 bases and J dropped 5 bases, with 12 bases sitting between them. The DNA of the CDR3 is TGTGCCTGGAGTGTTTTGTTCGGGGGAGATACGCAGTATTTT. Protein: CAWSVLFGGDTQYF.

This clone was seen just once. This same CDR3 is encoded by further DNA sequences in the sample. This chain connects TRBV7-2 to TRBJ2-5, with 8 bases matching TRBD2. The germline gives CDR1 SGHTA, CDR2 FQGNSA. The trim removed 1 base at V and 5 bases at J, leaving 3 bases unmatched. This CDR3 comprises 14 residues. DNA of the CDR3: TGTGCCAGCAGCTTAGGCGGCGGGAGGGAGACCCAGTACTTC. It translates to CASSLGGGRETQYF.

CDR3 nucleotide sequence: TGTGCCAGCAGTTCTATTAGGCTAGCGGGGGGGTACACAGATACGCAGTATTTT. Translating it yields CASSSIRLAGGYTDTQYF. The chain uses TRBV27 and TRBJ2-3; 12 bases are a match to TRBD2. V was pared by 4 bases and J by 2 bases, with 10 bases of the junction left unmatched. CDR3 length: 18 amino acids. Per the germline V gene, CDR1 is MNHEY and CDR2 is SMNVEV (reference sequence).

This chain joins TRBV12-3 or TRBV12-4 and TRBJ2-2, with D tentatively TRBD1 (5 bases). Trimming left V 7 bases short and J 5 bases short, with 11 bases between. The CDR3 is made up of 13 amino acids. CDR3 loop: CASKSQGTGELFF. Written as DNA, the CDR3 is TGTGCCAGCAAGTCTCAGGGTACCGGGGAGCTGTTTTTT.

This chain uses TRBV7-2 with TRBJ2-5; D is undetermined. V gave up 4 bases and J gave up 4 bases, with 7 bases separating them. CDR3 length equals 12 residues. Germline lookup yields CDR1 SGHTA and CDR2 FQGNSA. CDR3 nucleotides: TGTGCCAGCAGCTCCGTCAGAGAGACCCAGTACTTC. This sequence encodes CASSSVRETQYF. The complete variable domain, with remaining parts taken from reference TRBV7-2 and TRBJ2-5, reads GAGVSQSPSNKVTEKGKDVELRCDPISGHTALYWYRQSLGQGLEFLIYFQGNSAPDKSGLPSDRFSAERTGGSVSTLTIQRTQQEDSAVYLCASSSVRETQYFGPGTRLLVL.

This clone was observed once. V and J are TRBV11-1 and TRBJ2-1, with a possible D match to TRBD1 (5 bases). Trimming took off 5 bases at V and 9 bases at J, with 20 bases between the two ends. This CDR3 has 15 residues. CDR1 and CDR2 (germline): SGHAT, FQDESV (reference sequence). This CDR3 is CASSRGGASVGEQFF. CDR3 nucleotide sequence: TGTGCCAGCAGCCGTGGTGGGGCCTCGGTAGGTGAGCAGTTCTTC. Drawing the rest from reference TRBV11-1 and TRBJ2-1, the complete variable domain is EAEVAQSPRYKITEKSQAVAFWCDPISGHATLYWYRQILGQGPELLVQFQDESVVDDSQLPKDRFSAERLKGVDSTLKIQPAELGDSAMYLCASSRGGASVGEQFFGPGTRLTVL.

The rearrangement joins TRBV6-5 to TRBJ1-1, with a tentative D call TRBD1 (6 bases). The ends were cut back, 6 bases at V and 2 bases at J, with 10 bases in the middle. CDR1 MNHEY and CDR2 SVGAGI come from the germline V gene. The CDR3 spans 13 residues. CDR3 in amino acids: CASRDGTNTEAFF. CDR3 nucleotides: TGTGCCAGCAGAGACGGGACAAACACTGAAGCTTTCTTT.

In this sample, this clone turned up once. The rearrangement joins TRBV6-5 to TRBJ2-1; D unresolved. With 0 bases removed from V and 8 bases from J, the gap between germline ends came to 2 bases. The CDR3 is made up of 11 amino acids. The V gene's germline CDR1 is MNHEY and CDR2 SVGAGI. This chain's CDR3 is CASSYSDEQFF. The DNA of the CDR3 is TGTGCCAGCAGTTACTCCGATGAGCAGTTCTTC.

The J gene is TRBJ1-2, the V gene TRBV6-2 or TRBV6-3; 10 bases are shared with TRBD1. Germline V gene data show CDR1 as MNHEY and CDR2 as SVGEGT. Trimming at V came to 2 bases and at J to 5 bases, leaving 2 bases not matched to a gene. CDR3 length: 14 residues. CDR3 loop: CASSYMDRGYGYTF. The CDR3 DNA reads as TGTGCCAGCAGTTACATGGACAGGGGGTATGGCTACACCTTC.